A single sample is the source of the 31 T cell receptor beta chains below, sequenced in a study of regulatory T cells in long-lasting Graves disease (dated by TCRdb to the early 2020s). The time point tag for this specimen amounts to: newly diagnosed GD, antithyroid drugs for less than 3 months. RNA was extracted from PBMCs in TRIzol for both TCR sequencing and RNA sequencing. Library preparation was by multiplex PCR. The data were produced on an Illumina HiSeq 4000. iRepertoire HTBI primers and Arm-PCR amplification of CDR3 regions were used to construct TCR beta libraries. In TCRdb, the public reads were trimmed at Q25 with fastp and aligned with MiXCR, with productive beta chains retained. Identical CDR3 protein sequences are pooled into one entry, listed with their most common genes and DNA. In all, the sample holds around 400,000 distinct CDR3 sequences, and about 14% of those were seen once. The top ten constitute approximately 21% of the sample.

This specimen was peripheral blood mononuclear cells (PBMCs), taken at new diagnosis, from a patient treated with antithyroid drugs. All receptors come from a female donor with Graves disease.

This clonotype was recorded at least ten times. This chain uses TRBV28 with TRBJ2-7; 9 positions match TRBD1. The CDR3 covers 16 residues. Per the germline V gene, CDR1 is MDHEN and CDR2 is SYDVKM. V shed 6 bases and J 2 bases; nucleotides not matched to a gene: 11. The CDR3: CASRSYRDRDTYEQYF. The DNA of the CDR3 is TGTGCCAGCAGATCTTACCGGGACAGGGACACCTACGAGCAGTACTTC.

At least ten counts were recorded for this clonotype. The chain joins TRBV5-6 to TRBJ2-5, with D maybe TRBD2 (6 bases). The CDR3 is 16 residues long. The V end was cut by 0 bases, the J end by 5 bases, with 17 bases between. Germline V lookup: CDR1 SGHDT, CDR2 YYEEEE. CDR3 DNA sequence: TGTGCCAGCAGCTTGGATTTGCGGGGATTAGGGGAGACCCAGTACTTC. Amino acid sequence: CASSLDLRGLGETQYF.

There are many counts of this clonotype. J is TRBJ1-2 and V is TRBV12-3 or TRBV12-4; D ambiguous. V was trimmed by 3 bases and J by 8 bases, leaving 16 bases between them. This CDR3 has 14 residues. CDR3 DNA: TGTGCCAGCAGTTTGATAGGAGGCGTTGGCGGCTACACCTTC. The encoded protein is CASSLIGGVGGYTF.

On this clonotype itself: A much larger clonotype is one base distant, so this may be a read error. V gene TRBV9 combines with J gene TRBJ1-4; 9 positions match TRBD1. The CDR3 extends over 14 amino acids. Germline V gene sequence: CDR1 SGDLS, CDR2 YYNGEE. The CDR3 region is CASSAGTGYEKLLF. In DNA, the CDR3 is TGTGCCAGCAGCGCTGGGACAGGGTATGAAAAACTGCTTTTT.

This clonotype has only a few counts. A much bigger clone sits one base away, suggesting this may be a read error. V is TRBV3-1 and J is TRBJ2-3, with TRBD2 identical over 10 bases. The CDR3 runs 15 residues. V shed 4 bases, J shed 4 bases, and the junction held 5 bases outside the gene matches. Germline lookup yields CDR1 LGHDT and CDR2 YNNKEL (reference sequence). CDR3 in amino acids: CASSPSGGAADTQYF. CDR3 nucleotides: TGTGCCAGCAGCCCCAGCGGGGGGGCGGCAGATACGCAGTATTTT.

The sample holds many counts of this clonotype. The chain carries TRBV5-1 and TRBJ1-3; D is possibly TRBD1 (6 bases). This CDR3 contains 14 residues. V lost 3 bases, J lost 4 bases, and 11 bases lay in between. CDR1 SGHRS and CDR2 YFSETQ come from the germline V gene. The CDR3 coding sequence is TGCGCCAGCAGCTCCGGGACAAAAGGAAACACCATATATTTT. Its translation: CASSSGTKGNTIYF.

The V gene is TRBV10-3, the J gene TRBJ2-7; D may match TRBD1 or TRBD2 (5 bases each). The germline V gene has CDR1 ENHRY and CDR2 SYGVKD. The CDR3 spans 15 residues. V was cut by 0 bases and J by 1 base, with 10 bases left in between. DNA for the CDR3: TGTGCCATCAGTGAGTCCGGGACCTCGTCCTACGAGCAGTACTTC. Residues: CAISESGTSSYEQYF.

The V call is TRBV12-3 or TRBV12-4, the J call TRBJ2-7; TRBD1 aligns across 9 bases. The CDR3 sequence is 16 residues long. Trimming took 3 bases from V and 0 from J; bases not matched to a gene: 6. DNA for the CDR3: TGTGCCAGCAGTTTTGCCTCGGACAGGGGCTCCTACGAGCAGTACTTC. The encoded protein is CASSFASDRGSYEQYF.

This clonotype was observed many times. The chain joins TRBV5-1 to TRBJ1-5, with 10 bases aligning to TRBD1. Unmatched junction bases numbered 4, after V lost 4 bases and J lost 6 bases. CDR1 is SGHRS and CDR2 is YFSETQ in the germline V gene. The CDR3 spans 14 residues. In DNA form, the CDR3 reads TGCGCCAGCAGCACCGGGACAGGGGCTCAGCCCCAGCATTTT. Encoded protein: CASSTGTGAQPQHF.

This chain uses TRBV12-5 with TRBJ2-2; TRBD1 matches 9 bases. Germline V gene sequence: CDR1 LGHNT, CDR2 FRNRAP. The CDR3 covers 15 residues. Losses at the gene ends were 3 bases for V and 6 bases for J; bases not matched to a gene: 5. DNA for the CDR3: TGTGCTAGTGGTTTAGGGACAGGGCTTGCCGGGGAGCTGTTTTTT. It specifies CASGLGTGLAGELFF.

Only a few counts were recorded for this clonotype. Possible read error: a much larger clone is one base away. No conserved phenylalanine or tryptophan ends this CDR3, so it is likely a read error. The genes are TRBV11-2 and TRBJ2-1, with D possibly matching TRBD2 (6 bases). The V end lost 5 bases, the J end lost 10 bases, and 24 bases lay between the germline ends. The germline gives CDR1 SGHAT, CDR2 FQNNGV. The CDR3 is 16 residues long. Here the CDR3 reads CASSPPGREILEEQFL. The CDR3 DNA follows: TGTGCCAGCAGCCCTCCGGGGCGGGAAATATTAGAAGAGCAGTTCCTC.

This clonotype was observed many times. This chain links TRBV28 with TRBJ2-5, with a possible D match to TRBD1 (6 bases). Germline CDR1 is MDHEN and CDR2 is SYDVKM. The V gene lost 6 bases and the J gene lost 5 bases, with 13 bases spanning the gap. The CDR3 runs 13 residues. This CDR3 is CASSRTADETQYF. CDR3 bases: TGTGCCAGCAGCCGGACAGCCGACGAGACCCAGTACTTC. The full variable domain, in which reference TRBV28 and TRBJ2-5 provide the parts outside the CDR3, is DVKVTQSSRYLVKRTGEKVFLECVQDMDHENMFWYRQDPGLGLRLIYFSYDVKMKEKGDIPEGYSVSREKKERFSLILESASTNQTSMYLCASSRTADETQYFGPGTRLLVL.

This clonotype was detected many times. The genes are TRBV7-9 and TRBJ2-1, with TRBD2 identical over 7 bases. Per the germline V gene, CDR1 is SEHNR and CDR2 is FQNEAQ (reference sequence). The trim removed 4 bases at V and 7 bases at J, leaving 10 bases unmatched. This CDR3 is 15 amino acids long. DNA of the CDR3: TGTGCCAGCAGCTCTAGCGGCTCTCCGGGGAATGAGCAGTTCTTC. Translating gives CASSSSGSPGNEQFF.

The rearrangement uses TRBV12-3 or TRBV12-4 and TRBJ2-5; possible D gene TRBD2, 5 bases. Trimming removed 8 bases at V and 4 bases at J, with 23 bases between. The CDR3 consists of 16 residues. The CDR3 region has the DNA TGTGCCAGCTCACCACCGGAGGCCGGTCTTCCAGAGACCCAGTACTTC. The encoded protein is CASSPPEAGLPETQYF.

This clonotype was observed a few times. This chain uses TRBV19 with TRBJ2-1, with D uncertain. There are 14 residues in the CDR3. Germline values: CDR1 LNHDA, CDR2 SQIVND (reference sequence). Trimming pared 3 bases from V and 8 bases from J, leaving 14 bases between. The CDR3 coding sequence is TGTGCCAGTAGTATTAGAAGGGCAGAGGATGAGCAGTTCTTC. It yields the protein CASSIRRAEDEQFF.

This clonotype was recorded many times. The chain employs TRBV6-1 and TRBJ1-5, with D possibly matching TRBD1 (6 bases). V gave up 7 bases and J gave up 6 bases, with 13 bases separating them. Germline CDR1 MNHNS, CDR2 SASEGT. The CDR3 has 13 residues. The CDR3 loop reads CASILLQGQPQHF. CDR3 sequence (DNA): TGTGCCAGCATACTCCTACAGGGTCAGCCCCAGCATTTT.

Points on this clonotype: Since a much larger clone is just one base distant, this may be a read error. The rearrangement links TRBV10-3 to TRBJ2-1; 10 positions agree with TRBD1. The length of the CDR3 is 16 residues. The V gene's germline CDR1 is ENHRY and CDR2 SYGVKD. This chain's CDR3 is CTISGLPPGQGNEQFF. CDR3 sequence (DNA): TGTACCATCAGTGGACTCCCACCGGGACAGGGGAATGAGCAGTTCTTC.

This clonotype is a singleton in its sample. The chain has TRBV12-5 and TRBJ2-1; 7 nucleotides match TRBD2. CDR1 and CDR2 from the germline V gene are LGHNT and FRNRAP. The length of the CDR3 is 12 residues. With V trimmed by 5 bases and J by 7 bases, 2 bases remained unmatched. CDR3 sequence (DNA): TGTGCTAGTGGTCTGGGGGGGAATGAGCAGTTCTTC. Encoded protein: CASGLGGNEQFF.

This clonotype was counted many times. The rearrangement links TRBV7-2 to TRBJ2-1; 10 bases are a match to TRBD2. Germline V lookup: CDR1 SGHTA, CDR2 FQGNSA. The trim removed 5 bases at V and 4 bases at J, leaving 5 bases unmatched. The CDR3 has 15 residues. The CDR3 DNA reads TGTGCCAGCAGCCCCGGGACTAGCGTATACAATGAGCAGTTCTTC. This sequence encodes CASSPGTSVYNEQFF.

The sample holds many counts of this clonotype. This chain uses TRBV24-1 with TRBJ2-5; 13 bases line up with TRBD2. The J segment lost 5 bases and the V segment lost 2 bases, leaving 4 bases of the junction unmatched. Per the germline V gene, CDR1 is KGHDR and CDR2 is SFDVKD. This CDR3 has 16 amino acids. For the CDR3, the DNA is TGTGCCACCAGTGATTCACTAGCGGGAGGGAGGGAGACCCAGTACTTC. Translating it yields CATSDSLAGGRETQYF.

The chain couples TRBV28 to TRBJ2-7; D possibly uses TRBD1 or TRBD2 (5 bases each). CDR3 size: 14 residues. V dropped 7 bases and J dropped 2 bases, with 15 bases sitting between them. Germline V CDR1 and CDR2: MDHEN, SYDVKM. In nucleotides, the CDR3 is TGTGCCAGCAACTTGTGGGACCGTACCTACGAGCAGTACTTC. It translates to CASNLWDRTYEQYF.

This clonotype appeared many times. The rearrangement links TRBV24-1 to TRBJ2-3; perhaps TRBD1 as D (5 bases). Germline values: CDR1 KGHDR, CDR2 SFDVKD. V shed 5 bases and J shed 2 bases, with 13 bases lying between them. The CDR3 is 15 residues long. CDR3 protein: CATSGKQEYTDTQYF. The DNA for the CDR3 is TGTGCCACCAGTGGAAAACAGGAGTACACAGATACGCAGTATTTT.

This clonotype was found a few times. This chain connects TRBV3-1 to TRBJ1-1; D perhaps matches TRBD1 (6 bases). The CDR3 covers 16 residues. V lost 3 bases to trimming and J lost 5 bases, with 19 bases between them. Germline V gene lookup returns CDR1 LGHDT and CDR2 YNNKEL (reference sequence). This chain's CDR3 is CASSQRVGGGWTEAFF. CDR3 sequence (DNA): TGTGCCAGCAGCCAGAGGGTCGGGGGCGGATGGACTGAAGCTTTCTTT.

The chain employs TRBV7-9 and TRBJ1-1, with 10 bases lining up with TRBD1. Per the germline V gene, CDR1 is SEHNR and CDR2 is FQNEAQ (reference sequence). The CDR3 loop spans 14 amino acids. Trimming at V came to 2 bases and at J to 11 bases, leaving 8 bases not matched to a gene. DNA of the CDR3: TGTGCCAGCAGCTTACAGGGACAGGGGATGGTGGCTTTCTTT. Encoded protein: CASSLQGQGMVAFF.

The chain links TRBV7-9 to TRBJ2-5, with D possibly TRBD1 on 5 matching bases. Trimming removed 1 base from V and 5 bases from J, with 23 bases in between. CDR1 SEHNR and CDR2 FQNEAQ come from the germline V gene (reference sequence). The CDR3 consists of 18 residues. This chain's CDR3 is CASSLDRYATDQEETQYF. The CDR3 DNA reads TGTGCCAGCAGCTTAGATCGATATGCGACAGATCAAGAGGAGACCCAGTACTTC.

This clonotype showed up just a few times. This CDR3 is CASNRGRDSYNEQFF. As DNA, the CDR3 is TGTGCCAGCAATCGGGGAAGGGACTCCTACAATGAGCAGTTCTTC. J is TRBJ2-1 and V is TRBV7-9, with TRBD2 as a possible D gene (5 bases). Trimming left V 7 bases short and J 0 bases short, with 13 bases between. The CDR3 spans 15 residues. CDR1 is SEHNR and CDR2 is FQNEAQ in the germline V gene (reference sequence).

Remarks on this clonotype: A read error may produce the germline difference seen at one junction end. The rearrangement joins TRBV11-2 to TRBJ1-2; 8 nucleotides match TRBD1. The CDR3 runs to 16 residues. CDR1 is SGHAT, CDR2 FQNNGV, per germline. CDR3 sequence reads: CASSQEIRGRVNGYTF. The CDR3 bases are TGCGCCAGCAGCCAAGAAATCAGGGGGCGAGTAAATGGCTACACCTTC.

V is TRBV4-2 and J is TRBJ2-1; possible D gene TRBD2, 6 bases. Looked up from germline, CDR1 is LGHNA and CDR2 is YNFKEQ. There are 14 residues in the CDR3. V lost 3 bases to trimming and J lost 5 bases, with 11 bases between them. The CDR3 loop reads CASSHLTRNNEQFF. DNA of the CDR3: TGTGCCAGCAGCCACCTGACTAGAAACAATGAGCAGTTCTTC.

Concerning this clonotype itself: A much bigger clone sits one base away, suggesting this may be a read error. It is likely a read error, because the conserved phenylalanine at the end of the CDR3 is missing. For the CDR3, the DNA is TGTGCCAGCAGTCCACAAACGACAGGGTGGGAGACCCAGTACTCC. Translation gives CASSPQTTGWETQYS. The rearrangement uses TRBV7-2 and TRBJ2-5; 7 nucleotides agree with TRBD1. V dropped 6 bases and J dropped 5; count of bases not matched to a gene: 12. Germline V gene lookup returns CDR1 SGHTA and CDR2 FQGNSA. The CDR3 has 15 residues.

This clonotype was counted only a few times. This chain connects TRBV5-4 to TRBJ2-2; 7 nucleotides line up with TRBD2. Germline CDR1 reads SGHNT; CDR2 reads YYREEE (reference sequence). The CDR3 is 16 residues long. The V gene end was trimmed by 4 bases and the J gene end by 1 base; junction bases not matched to a gene: 7. CDR3 loop: CASSRRASGNTGELFF. The CDR3 coding sequence is TGTGCCAGCAGCAGGAGGGCTAGCGGGAACACCGGGGAGCTGTTTTTT.

This clonotype was observed at least ten times. The rearrangement links TRBV2 to TRBJ1-1; D gene uncertain. Germline assignment: CDR1 SNHLY and CDR2 FYNNEI. V lost 6 bases, J lost 0 bases, and 8 bases lay in between. The CDR3 has 13 amino acids. Here the CDR3 reads CASSTRMNTEAFF. The CDR3 region has the DNA TGTGCCAGCAGCACTAGAATGAACACTGAAGCTTTCTTT.